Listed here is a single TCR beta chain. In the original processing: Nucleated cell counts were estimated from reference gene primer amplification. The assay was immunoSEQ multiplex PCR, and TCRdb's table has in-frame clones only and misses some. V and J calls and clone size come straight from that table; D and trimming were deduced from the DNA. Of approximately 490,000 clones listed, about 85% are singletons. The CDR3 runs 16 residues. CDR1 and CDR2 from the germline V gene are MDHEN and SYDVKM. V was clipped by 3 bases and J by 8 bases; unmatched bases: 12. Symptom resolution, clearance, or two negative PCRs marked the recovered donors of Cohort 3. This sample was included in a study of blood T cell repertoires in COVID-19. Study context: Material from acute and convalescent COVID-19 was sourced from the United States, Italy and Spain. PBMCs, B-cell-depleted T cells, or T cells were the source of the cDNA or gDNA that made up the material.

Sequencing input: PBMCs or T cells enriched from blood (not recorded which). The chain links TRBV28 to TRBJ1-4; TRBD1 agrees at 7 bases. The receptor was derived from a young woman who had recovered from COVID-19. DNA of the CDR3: TGTGCCAGCAGTTTGGGGACCAGACAGGGTAACGAAAAACTGTTTTTT. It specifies CASSLGTRQGNEKLFF. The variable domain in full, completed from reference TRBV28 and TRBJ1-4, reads DVKVTQSSRYLVKRTGEKVFLECVQDMDHENMFWYRQDPGLGLRLIYFSYDVKMKEKGDIPEGYSVSREKKERFSLILESASTNQTSMYLCASSLGTRQGNEKLFFGSGTQLSVL.